This T cell receptor beta chain emerged from a study of T cells in Graves' hyperthyroidism and ophthalmopathy. Study-level information: Peripheral blood specimens were obtained at initial diagnosis, prior to any treatment.

This clonotype was recorded at least ten times. The target antigen is unknown. The TCR beta CDR3 regions underwent amplification using RNA transcripts as the source. The study used the HTBI primer set for a first-round RT-PCR of the TCR CDR3. TCRdb fed the multiplex PCR reads into MiXCR, producing one record per CDR3 protein. Seen here are roughly 500,000 distinct CDR3 sequences, 24% observed once, and the top ten hold around 11%. Used for diagnoses were clinical symptoms, serum thyroxine and TRAb, thyroid ultrasound and orbital computed tomography. J gave up 8 bases and V 3 bases, and 6 bases lay outside the gene matches. This CDR3 has 14 amino acids. Study observations and caveats: Most thyroid-expanded clonotypes above 0.001 were also found in blood. A 13 V-J signature model discriminated ophthalmopathy versus stable hyperthyroidism.

J is TRBJ1-2 and V is TRBV12-3 or TRBV12-4; 10 nucleotides match TRBD1. Source material: blood. This TCR was sampled from a young woman with Graves' ophthalmopathy. CDR3 in amino acids: CASSFGTGASGYTF. The CDR3 DNA sequence: TGTGCCAGCAGTTTTGGGACAGGGGCCTCCGGCTACACCTTC.